This section outlines one T cell receptor beta chain sequence together with its context. The data belong to a study of blood T cell repertoires in COVID-19. Study overall: From the United States, Italy and Spain came samples of acute and convalescent COVID-19. Nucleic acid was either cDNA or gDNA, and it came from T cells, B-cell-depleted T cells, or PBMCs.

The CDR3 extends over 18 amino acids. Germline V CDR1 and CDR2: MDHEN, SYDVKM. V lost 9 bases to trimming and J lost 6 bases, with 32 bases between them. In the original workflow: Counts of nucleated cells, estimated from reference gene primer amplification, were obtained. The method was immunoSEQ multiplex PCR; TCRdb's version includes in-frame clones alone and lacks a portion of them. V and J calls and clone size are as listed in that table; D and trimming were resolved from the DNA. The sample gives 70,000 to 100,000 clones, 86% of which show up once; approximately 1.3% is in the top ten. The chain uses TRBV28 and TRBJ1-1; D possibly corresponds to TRBD1 (6 bases). The sample comprised peripheral blood. The TCR sequence derives from an older man with active or convalescent COVID-19. The CDR3 region has the DNA TGTGCCAGTTCCCCTGGGGGACACCGGGGCCCATTTGGACCTGAAGCTTTCTTT. It is translated as CASSPGGHRGPFGPEAFF.